This T cell receptor beta chain emerged from a study of radiation and T cells in renal cell carcinoma. About the research overall: Nephrectomy followed 15 Gy stereotactic body radiation by 4 weeks.

Clones were sequenced by immunoSEQ multiplex PCR, and TCRdb holds only the in-frame ones, with some missing. The sample records about 160,000 clones, 88% being singletons. The sample's time point: baseline pretreatment blood. Treatment in this sample: 15 Gy SBRT to primary tumor, nephrectomy 4 weeks later. The tumor was a clear cell renal cell carcinoma. The CDR3 has 11 amino acids. V lost 8 bases, J lost 6 bases, and 8 bases lay in between. Germline V gene lookup returns CDR1 SNHLY and CDR2 FYNNEI. Concerning this clone itself: No antigen is known for it.

Findings and limits, study-wide: In blood, top tumor clones expanded by 2 weeks, shrinking by 4.

The origin of this receptor is a woman in her 70s with renal cell carcinoma. Sequences were derived from blood, sampled from a patient whose treatment included radiotherapy and nephrectomy. The chain links TRBV2 to TRBJ2-1; D not resolved. The DNA of the CDR3 is TGTGCCAGCGGGTCGGTCAATGAGCAGTTCTTC. Encoded protein: CASGSVNEQFF. The full variable domain, in which reference TRBV2 and TRBJ2-1 provide the parts outside the CDR3, is EPEVTQTPSHQVTQMGQEVILRCVPISNHLYFYWYRQILGQKVEFLVSFYNNEISEKSEIFDDQFSVERPDGSNFTLKIRSTKLEDSAMYFCASGSVNEQFFGPGTRLTVL.